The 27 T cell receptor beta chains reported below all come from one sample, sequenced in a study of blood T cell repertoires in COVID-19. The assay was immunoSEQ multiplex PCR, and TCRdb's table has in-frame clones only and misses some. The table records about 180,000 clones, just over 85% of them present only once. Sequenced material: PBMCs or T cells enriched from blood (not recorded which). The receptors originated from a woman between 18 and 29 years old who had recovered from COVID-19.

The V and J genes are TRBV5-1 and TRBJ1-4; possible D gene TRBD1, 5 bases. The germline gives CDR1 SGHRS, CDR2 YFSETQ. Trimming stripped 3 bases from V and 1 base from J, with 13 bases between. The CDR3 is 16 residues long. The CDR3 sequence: CASSSAGRGTNEKLFF. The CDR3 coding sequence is TGCGCCAGCAGCTCCGCAGGGCGCGGAACTAATGAAAAACTGTTTTTT.

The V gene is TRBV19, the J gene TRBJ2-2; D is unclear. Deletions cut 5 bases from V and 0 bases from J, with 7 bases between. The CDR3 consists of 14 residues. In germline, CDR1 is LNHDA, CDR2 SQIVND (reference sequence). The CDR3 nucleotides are TGTGCCAGTAGTCGCCCGGCGAACACCGGGGAGCTGTTTTTT. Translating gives CASSRPANTGELFF.

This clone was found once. This CDR3 reads CASSGTQRETTDTQYF. CDR3 coding DNA: TGTGCCAGCAGCGGGACTCAGCGGGAGACCACAGATACGCAGTATTTT. The chain carries TRBV5-4 and TRBJ2-3; 8 bases fit TRBD2. CDR1 is SGHNT and CDR2 is YYREEE in the germline V gene (reference sequence). V dropped 4 bases and J dropped 2; count of bases not matched to a gene: 9. This CDR3 region has 16 residues.

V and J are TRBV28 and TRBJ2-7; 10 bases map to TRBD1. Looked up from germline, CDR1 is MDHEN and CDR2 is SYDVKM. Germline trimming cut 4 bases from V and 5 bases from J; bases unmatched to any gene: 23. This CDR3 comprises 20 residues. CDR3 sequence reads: CASSSYGGDRGDRGVHEQYF. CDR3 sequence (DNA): TGTGCCAGCAGTTCATATGGGGGCGATAGAGGGGACAGGGGTGTCCACGAGCAGTACTTC.

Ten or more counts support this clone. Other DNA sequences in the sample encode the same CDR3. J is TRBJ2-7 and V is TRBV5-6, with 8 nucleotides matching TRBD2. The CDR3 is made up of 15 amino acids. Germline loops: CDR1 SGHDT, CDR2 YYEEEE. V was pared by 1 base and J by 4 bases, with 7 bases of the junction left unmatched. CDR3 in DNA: TGTGCCAGCAGCTTGTCGGGAGGGGCGTCATACGAGCAGTACTTC. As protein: CASSLSGGASYEQYF.

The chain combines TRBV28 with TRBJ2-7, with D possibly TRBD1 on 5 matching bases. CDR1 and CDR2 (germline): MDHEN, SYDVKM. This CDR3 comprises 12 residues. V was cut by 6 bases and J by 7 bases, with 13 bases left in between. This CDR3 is CASSDSYLEQYF. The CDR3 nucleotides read TGTGCCAGCAGCGACAGCTATTTGGAGCAGTACTTC.

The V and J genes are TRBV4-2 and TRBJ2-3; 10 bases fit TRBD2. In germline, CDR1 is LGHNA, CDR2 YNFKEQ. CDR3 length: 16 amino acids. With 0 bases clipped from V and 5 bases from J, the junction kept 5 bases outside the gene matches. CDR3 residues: CASSQEASGSQDTQYF. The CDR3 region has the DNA TGTGCCAGCAGCCAAGAAGCTAGCGGGAGTCAAGATACGCAGTATTTT.

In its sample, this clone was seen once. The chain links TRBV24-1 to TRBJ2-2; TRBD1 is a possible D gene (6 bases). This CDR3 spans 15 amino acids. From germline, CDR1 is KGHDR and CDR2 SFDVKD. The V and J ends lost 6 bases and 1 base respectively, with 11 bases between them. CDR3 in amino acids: CATSTTGRNTGELFF. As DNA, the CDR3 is TGTGCCACCAGTACTACAGGGAGGAACACCGGGGAGCTGTTTTTT.

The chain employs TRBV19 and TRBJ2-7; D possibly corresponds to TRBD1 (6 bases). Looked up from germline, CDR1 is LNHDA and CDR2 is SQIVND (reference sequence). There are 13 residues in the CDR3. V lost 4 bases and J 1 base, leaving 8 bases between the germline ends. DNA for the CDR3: TGTGCCAGTAGTACAGGGGCGTCCTACGAGCAGTACTTC. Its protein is CASSTGASYEQYF.

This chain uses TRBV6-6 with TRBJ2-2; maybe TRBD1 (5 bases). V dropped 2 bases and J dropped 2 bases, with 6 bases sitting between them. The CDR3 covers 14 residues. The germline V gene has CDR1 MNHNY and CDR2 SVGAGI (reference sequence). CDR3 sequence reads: CASSYQGNTGELFF. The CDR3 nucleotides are TGTGCCAGCAGTTACCAGGGTAACACCGGGGAGCTGTTTTTT.

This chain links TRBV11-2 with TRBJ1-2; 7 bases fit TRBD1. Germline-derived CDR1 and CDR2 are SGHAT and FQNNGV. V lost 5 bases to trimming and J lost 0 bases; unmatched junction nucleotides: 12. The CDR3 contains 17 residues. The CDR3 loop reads CASSVEVTGLTNYGYTF. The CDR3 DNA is TGTGCCAGCAGCGTCGAGGTGACAGGGCTAACTAACTATGGCTACACCTTC.

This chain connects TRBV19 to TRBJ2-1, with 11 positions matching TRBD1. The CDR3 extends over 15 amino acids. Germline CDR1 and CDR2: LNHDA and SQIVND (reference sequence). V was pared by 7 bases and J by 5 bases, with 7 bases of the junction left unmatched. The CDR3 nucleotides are TGTGCCAGTACGATCAGGACAGGGGGCAACAATGAGCAGTTCTTC. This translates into CASTIRTGGNNEQFF.

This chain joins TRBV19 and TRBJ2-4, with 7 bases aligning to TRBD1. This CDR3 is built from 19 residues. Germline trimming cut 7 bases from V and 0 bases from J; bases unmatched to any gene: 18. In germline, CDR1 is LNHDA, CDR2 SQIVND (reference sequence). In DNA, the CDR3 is TGTGCCAGTACCCCCGGGACAGCTAAATCCCCCTTAGCCAAAAACATTCAGTACTTC. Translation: CASTPGTAKSPLAKNIQYF.

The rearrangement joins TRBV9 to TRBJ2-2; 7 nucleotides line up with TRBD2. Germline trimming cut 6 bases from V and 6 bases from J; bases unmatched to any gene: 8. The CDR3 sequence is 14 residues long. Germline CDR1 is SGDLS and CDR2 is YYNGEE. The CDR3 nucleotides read TGTGCCAGCACCAATATTCGGGGGGCCGGGGAGCTGTTTTTT. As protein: CASTNIRGAGELFF.

CDR3 sequence: CASSPTSGSYEQYF. For the CDR3, the DNA is TGTGCCAGCTCTCCTACTAGCGGGAGTTACGAGCAGTACTTC. The V and J genes are TRBV18 and TRBJ2-7, with 11 bases aligning to TRBD2. V gave up 6 bases and J gave up 4 bases; unmatched junction bases: 5. The length of the CDR3 is 14 residues. The germline CDR1 and CDR2 sequences are KGHSH and LQKENI.

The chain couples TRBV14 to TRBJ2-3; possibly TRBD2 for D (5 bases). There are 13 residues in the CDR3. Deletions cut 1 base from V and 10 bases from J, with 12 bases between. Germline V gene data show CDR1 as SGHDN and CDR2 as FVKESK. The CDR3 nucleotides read TGTGCCAGCAGCCAAGTGGGAGCTAGGGCGCAGTATTTT. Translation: CASSQVGARAQYF.

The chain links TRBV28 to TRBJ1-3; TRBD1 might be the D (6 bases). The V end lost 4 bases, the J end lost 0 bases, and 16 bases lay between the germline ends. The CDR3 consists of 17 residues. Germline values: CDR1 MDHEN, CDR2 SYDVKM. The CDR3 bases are TGTGCCAGCAGTTCACCCGGGACACGGTTCTCTGGAAACACCATATATTTT. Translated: CASSSPGTRFSGNTIYF.

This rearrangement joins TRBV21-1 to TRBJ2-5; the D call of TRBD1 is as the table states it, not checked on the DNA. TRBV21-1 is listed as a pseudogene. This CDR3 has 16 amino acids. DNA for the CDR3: TGTGCCAGCAGCCCGCCAGACAGGGGCATCCAAGAGACCCAGTACTTC. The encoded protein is CASSPPDRGIQETQYF.

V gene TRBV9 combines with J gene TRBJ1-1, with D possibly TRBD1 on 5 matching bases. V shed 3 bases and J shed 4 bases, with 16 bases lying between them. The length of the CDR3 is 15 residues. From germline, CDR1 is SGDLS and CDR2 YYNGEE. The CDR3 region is CASSAPSGGGTEAFF. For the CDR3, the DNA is TGTGCCAGCAGCGCTCCGAGTGGGGGGGGCACTGAAGCTTTCTTT.

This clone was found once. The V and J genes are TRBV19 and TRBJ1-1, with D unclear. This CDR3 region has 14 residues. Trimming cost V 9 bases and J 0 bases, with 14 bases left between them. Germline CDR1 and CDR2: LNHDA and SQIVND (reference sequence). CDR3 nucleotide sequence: TGTGCCAGCCTCGTGGAGGGTCTGAACACTGAAGCTTTCTTT. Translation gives CASLVEGLNTEAFF.

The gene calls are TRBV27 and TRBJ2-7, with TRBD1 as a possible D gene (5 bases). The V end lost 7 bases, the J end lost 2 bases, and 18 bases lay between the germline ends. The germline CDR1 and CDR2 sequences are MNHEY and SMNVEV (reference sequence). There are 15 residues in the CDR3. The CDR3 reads CASTLVGREPYEQYF. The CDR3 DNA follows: TGTGCCAGCACCCTAGTGGGCAGGGAACCCTACGAGCAGTACTTC.

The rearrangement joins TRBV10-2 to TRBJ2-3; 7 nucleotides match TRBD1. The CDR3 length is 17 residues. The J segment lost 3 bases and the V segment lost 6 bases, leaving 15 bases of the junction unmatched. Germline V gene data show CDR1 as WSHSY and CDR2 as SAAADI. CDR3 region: CASSLPTGRRTTDTQYF. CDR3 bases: TGCGCCAGCAGCCTACCGACAGGGAGAAGGACAACAGATACGCAGTATTTT.

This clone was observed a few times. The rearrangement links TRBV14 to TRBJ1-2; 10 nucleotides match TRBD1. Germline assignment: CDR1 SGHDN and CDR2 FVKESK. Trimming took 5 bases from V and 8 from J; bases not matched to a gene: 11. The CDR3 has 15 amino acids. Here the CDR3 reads CASSKQGQGRRGYTF. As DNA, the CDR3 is TGTGCCAGCAGCAAACAGGGACAGGGGCGAAGAGGCTACACCTTC. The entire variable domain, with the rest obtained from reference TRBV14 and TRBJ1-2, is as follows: EAGVTQFPSHSVIEKGQTVTLRCDPISGHDNLYWYRRVMGKEIKFLLHFVKESKQDESGMPNNRFLAERTGGTYSTLKVQPAELEDSGVYFCASSKQGQGRRGYTFGSGTRLTVV.

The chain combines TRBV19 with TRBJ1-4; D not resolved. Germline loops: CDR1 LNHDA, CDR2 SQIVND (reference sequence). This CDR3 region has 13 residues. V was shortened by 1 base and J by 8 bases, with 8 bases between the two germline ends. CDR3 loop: CASSIVREEKLFF. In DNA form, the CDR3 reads TGTGCCAGTAGTATAGTCCGTGAGGAAAAACTGTTTTTT.

The CDR3 region has the DNA TGCGCCAGCAGCCCTGGGGTGGGACAGGGGGCTGGGGAGCAGTTCTTC. Its translation: CASSPGVGQGAGEQFF. The chain uses TRBV5-1 and TRBJ2-1; 12 bases fit TRBD1. Germline CDR1 is SGHRS and CDR2 is YFSETQ. The V and J ends lost 4 bases and 10 bases, in that order; junction bases with no gene match: 12. The CDR3 is 16 amino acids.

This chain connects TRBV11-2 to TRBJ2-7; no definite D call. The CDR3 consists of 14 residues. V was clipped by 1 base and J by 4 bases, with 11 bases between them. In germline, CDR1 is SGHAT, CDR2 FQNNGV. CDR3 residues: CASSLGPGWYEQYF. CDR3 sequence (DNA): TGTGCCAGCAGCTTAGGTCCAGGTTGGTACGAGCAGTACTTC.

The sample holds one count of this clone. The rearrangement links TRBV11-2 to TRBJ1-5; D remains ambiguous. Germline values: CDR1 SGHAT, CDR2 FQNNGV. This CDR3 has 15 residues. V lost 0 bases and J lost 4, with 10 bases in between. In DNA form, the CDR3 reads TGTGCCAGCAGCTTAGAGGGCAGAAAGAATCAGCCCCAGCATTTT. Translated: CASSLEGRKNQPQHF.